The sequence of this TCR beta chain was determined in a study of blood T cell repertoires in COVID-19. The overall study: Acute-phase and convalescent COVID-19 samples originated in the United States, Italy and Spain.

This CDR3 contains 17 residues. Trimming at V came to 4 bases and at J to 2 bases, leaving 5 bases not matched to a gene. CDR1 and CDR2 (germline): SGHRS, YFSETQ. Seattle enrolled patients during active infection and tracked them longitudinally. Sequenced by immunoSEQ multiplex PCR; TCRdb stores in-frame clones only, minus some. The sample includes 110,000 or so clones, around 85% of them seen just once. This sequence originates from a woman aged 55-70 years with COVID-19, enrolled during active disease. The genes are TRBV5-1 and TRBJ2-5; 16 positions agree with TRBD2. The sample consisted of peripheral blood. The DNA of the CDR3 is TGCGCCAGCAGCCGGGGACTAGCGGGGGGGCGGCAAGAGACCCAGTACTTC. Translation: CASSRGLAGGRQETQYF.